The 27 T cell receptor beta chains given below trace back to one sample, sequenced in a study of shared clonotypes between healthy human individuals. Profiling relied on immunoSEQ multiplex PCR, and the TCRdb table lists in-frame clones only, not all of them. The data hold approximately 640,000 clones, with roughly 78% observed a single time. Material for sequencing was memory CD4+ T cells sorted from blood. Indicated subset: CD45RA-negative fraction. These receptors were collected from a woman aged 30 to 39 in good health.

This clone was seen a handful of times. The chain carries TRBV29-1 and TRBJ1-1; D gene unclear. This CDR3 has 13 residues. In germline, CDR1 is SQVTM, CDR2 ANQGSEA. Between the trimmed V and J ends, which lost 2 bases and 6 bases, there was a span of 13 bases. The CDR3 bases are TGCAGCGTTGAACGGGGAAGGAGGGCTGAAGCTTTCTTT. Translation: CSVERGRRAEAFF.

V is TRBV18 and J is TRBJ2-2, with D possibly TRBD2 on 5 matching bases. This CDR3 is 14 amino acids long. Looked up from germline, CDR1 is KGHSH and CDR2 is LQKENI. Trimming pared 3 bases from V and 4 bases from J, leaving 9 bases between. The CDR3 nucleotides read TGTGCCAGCTCACCCGACTACCGCACCGGGGAGCTGTTTTTT. Protein: CASSPDYRTGELFF.

This sequence joins TRBV27 and TRBJ2-1; 11 nucleotides agree with TRBD1. Germline V lookup: CDR1 MNHEY, CDR2 SMNVEV (reference sequence). The V segment lost 3 bases and the J segment 6 bases; nucleotides outside the gene matches: 7. The CDR3 has 16 amino acids. CDR3 sequence: CASSFGDRGVFNEQFF. The CDR3 DNA follows: TGTGCCAGCAGTTTTGGGGACAGGGGGGTGTTCAATGAGCAGTTCTTC.

The V and J genes are TRBV9 and TRBJ1-5; weak D call: TRBD1 (5 bases). CDR3 size: 15 residues. V was clipped by 1 base and J by 3 bases, with 11 bases between them. The germline CDR1 and CDR2 sequences are SGDLS and YYNGEE. In DNA form, the CDR3 reads TGTGCCAGCAGCGTAACGGGGGGAATCAATCAGCCCCAGCATTTT. Translation gives CASSVTGGINQPQHF.

This chain joins TRBV28 and TRBJ1-2, with TRBD1 identical over 9 bases. With V trimmed by 2 bases and J by 8 bases, 6 bases remained unmatched. The length of the CDR3 is 14 residues. Germline values: CDR1 MDHEN, CDR2 SYDVKM. The DNA of the CDR3 is TGTGCCAGCAGTTTACCGGACAGGGGTATGGGCTACACCTTC. It specifies CASSLPDRGMGYTF.

The chain carries TRBV7-2 and TRBJ2-2; 10 nucleotides match TRBD2. Germline loops: CDR1 SGHTA, CDR2 FQGNSA. J gave up 7 bases and V 4 bases, and 9 bases lay outside the gene matches. The CDR3 is made up of 16 amino acids. The CDR3 sequence: CASSSPGLASLGELFF. CDR3 nucleotides: TGTGCCAGCAGCTCTCCGGGACTAGCGAGCCTCGGGGAGCTGTTTTTT.

This clone was detected only a few times. The rearrangement uses TRBV6-6 and TRBJ2-7; a possible D gene is TRBD1 (6 bases). The CDR3 spans 13 residues. Trimming removed 4 bases at V and 7 bases at J, with 14 bases between. CDR1 MNHNY and CDR2 SVGAGI come from the germline V gene (reference sequence). Here the CDR3 reads CASSSGHLREQYF. The DNA of the CDR3 is TGTGCCAGCAGTTCGGGACACCTTCGAGAGCAGTACTTC.

The chain employs TRBV5-1 and TRBJ2-5; D perhaps matches TRBD2 (6 bases). Germline CDR1 and CDR2: SGHRS and YFSETQ. This CDR3 is 14 amino acids long. V was clipped by 0 bases and J by 4 bases, with 10 bases between them. The CDR3 protein is CASSLVAGSETQYF. Written as DNA, the CDR3 is TGCGCCAGCAGCTTGGTGGCGGGGTCAGAGACCCAGTACTTC.

This rearrangement joins TRBV5-1 to TRBJ1-3; TRBD1 agrees at 7 bases. CDR1 and CDR2 from the germline V gene are SGHRS and YFSETQ. The CDR3 sequence is 15 residues long. Trimming removed 4 bases from V and 4 bases from J; junction bases left unmatched: 8. The CDR3 region has the DNA TGCGCCAGCAGCGTCACGGGACAGTCAGGAAACACCATATATTTT. Translation gives CASSVTGQSGNTIYF.

The chain recombines TRBV18 with TRBJ2-7; the D gene is possibly TRBD2 (6 bases). V dropped 6 bases and J dropped 3 bases, with 15 bases sitting between them. CDR3 length: 14 amino acids. The germline V gene encodes CDR1 KGHSH and CDR2 LQKENI. CDR3 coding DNA: TGTGCCAGCTCCTACGGGAGTGAGGGCTACGAGCAGTACTTC. Protein sequence: CASSYGSEGYEQYF.

V usage is TRBV5-6 and J usage is TRBJ2-7; tentative D call: TRBD1 (6 bases). V was pared by 2 bases and J by 6 bases, with 9 bases between. The CDR3 loop spans 12 amino acids. Germline loops: CDR1 SGHDT, CDR2 YYEEEE. CDR3 coding DNA: TGTGCCAGCAGCTTCCGCAGGGGCGAGCAGTACTTC. It is translated as CASSFRRGEQYF.

This clone has more than one count but fewer than ten. The chain employs TRBV4-1 and TRBJ1-5, with D hard to call. V gave up 3 bases and J gave up 5 bases, with 11 bases separating them. CDR3 size: 14 residues. CDR1 is MGHRA, CDR2 YSYEKL, per germline. CDR3 protein: CASSHIVIDQPQHF. In DNA form, the CDR3 reads TGCGCCAGCAGCCACATCGTGATCGATCAGCCCCAGCATTTT.

J is TRBJ2-7 and V is TRBV25-1, with D possibly called TRBD1 or TRBD2 (6 bases each). Germline V gene data show CDR1 as MGHDK and CDR2 as SYGVNS. This CDR3 is built from 14 residues. The V end lost 3 bases, the J end lost 5 bases, and 14 bases lay between the germline ends. CDR3 protein: CASSDTGTWHEQYF. The CDR3 DNA reads TGTGCCAGCAGTGATACAGGGACTTGGCACGAGCAGTACTTC.

This chain links TRBV5-1 with TRBJ1-1; D possibly corresponds to TRBD1 (5 bases). The V and J ends lost 4 bases and 10 bases respectively, with 17 bases between them. The CDR3 has 13 residues. CDR1 is SGHRS and CDR2 is YFSETQ in the germline V gene. In DNA, the CDR3 is TGCGCCAGCAGCCCGCAGGGTGAAGCGGGAGCTTTCTTT. It yields the protein CASSPQGEAGAFF.

The chain links TRBV2 to TRBJ1-5; 7 bases agree with TRBD1. This CDR3 comprises 15 residues. Germline CDR1 SNHLY, CDR2 FYNNEI. Trimming took 5 bases from V and 1 from J; bases not matched to a gene: 5. CDR3 bases: TGTGCCAGCAGTCGAAGGGACAGAAGCAATCAGCCCCAGCATTTT. Translated, it gives CASSRRDRSNQPQHF.

V gene TRBV9 combines with J gene TRBJ2-5; 10 positions agree with TRBD1. This CDR3 has 15 residues. J was trimmed by 4 bases and V by 3 bases; bases with no gene match: 6. CDR1 is SGDLS and CDR2 is YYNGEE in the germline V gene. CDR3 sequence reads: CASSGGTGVGETQYF. CDR3 nucleotide sequence: TGTGCCAGCAGCGGCGGGACAGGGGTGGGAGAGACCCAGTACTTC.

This clone was seen at least ten times. This chain connects TRBV27 to TRBJ1-2; D gene unclear. CDR3 length: 13 residues. Per germline, CDR1 MNHEY and CDR2 SMNVEV (reference sequence). Trimming left V 10 bases short and J 0 bases short, with 12 bases between. CDR3 loop: CATLGYANYGYTF. The CDR3, as DNA: TGTGCCACCCTCGGTTACGCTAACTATGGCTACACCTTC.

The chain carries TRBV6-6 and TRBJ2-2, with 8 bases that match TRBD1. V gave up 8 bases and J gave up 4 bases; unmatched junction bases: 6. CDR1 and CDR2 from the germline V gene are MNHNY and SVGAGI (reference sequence). CDR3 length: 14 amino acids. CDR3 region: CASWTGRGTGELFF. The CDR3 DNA reads as TGTGCCAGCTGGACAGGGCGGGGCACCGGGGAGCTGTTTTTT.

The V call is TRBV21-1, the J call TRBJ2-7; the table names TRBD1, a call not compared with the DNA. TRBV21-1 is recorded as a pseudogene. The CDR3 loop spans 14 amino acids. The CDR3 here is CASSTEGADYEQYF. CDR3 nucleotide sequence: TGTGCCAGCAGCACCGAAGGGGCGGACTACGAGCAGTACTTC.

The rearrangement links TRBV7-6 to TRBJ1-2; 8 bases are a match to TRBD1. The germline V gene encodes CDR1 SGHVS and CDR2 FNYEAQ. The CDR3 extends over 14 amino acids. V lost 5 bases to trimming and J lost 2 bases; unmatched junction nucleotides: 4. In nucleotides, the CDR3 is TGTGCCAGCAGCCGACAGGGGCCAAACTATGGCTACACCTTC. Translation: CASSRQGPNYGYTF.

V gene TRBV5-6 combines with J gene TRBJ2-3, with D maybe TRBD2 (5 bases). In germline, CDR1 is SGHDT, CDR2 YYEEEE. The ends were cut back, 2 bases at V and 6 bases at J, with 16 bases in the middle. The length of the CDR3 is 15 residues. The CDR3 bases are TGTGCCAGCAGCTTTTTCCGGGATTTACGGGATACGCAGTATTTT. It specifies CASSFFRDLRDTQYF.

V and J are TRBV18 and TRBJ1-4; a weak D match, TRBD1 (5 bases). V lost 6 bases and J lost 5, with 13 bases in between. Germline V lookup: CDR1 KGHSH, CDR2 LQKENI. This CDR3 region has 14 residues. CDR3 coding DNA: TGTGCCAGCTCCCGGGACGGGCTGAATGAAAAACTGTTTTTT. Translation gives CASSRDGLNEKLFF. The entire variable domain, with the rest obtained from reference TRBV18 and TRBJ1-4, is as follows: NAGVMQNPRHLVRRRGQEARLRCSPMKGHSHVYWYRQLPEEGLKFMVYLQKENIIDESGMPKERFSAEFPKEGPSILRIQQVVRGDSAAYFCASSRDGLNEKLFFGSGTQLSVL.

This sequence joins TRBV6-5 and TRBJ1-5, with 9 bases matching TRBD1. In germline, CDR1 is MNHEY, CDR2 SVGAGI. The trim removed 6 bases at V and 5 bases at J, leaving 5 bases unmatched. This CDR3 contains 14 residues. The CDR3 region has the DNA TGTGCCAGCAGCCCGACAGGGGGGGATCAGCCCCAGCATTTT. Its protein is CASSPTGGDQPQHF.

As for this clone: Within the sample, other DNA sequences also encode this same CDR3. This chain links TRBV10-3 with TRBJ2-7; D gene ambiguous. The CDR3 loop spans 11 amino acids. The germline V and J ends were trimmed by 4 bases and 3 bases, with 4 bases remaining between them. CDR1 is ENHRY and CDR2 is SYGVKD in the germline V gene. The CDR3 DNA reads TGTGCCATCAGTGCGAGCTACGAGCAGTACTTC. This translates into CAISASYEQYF.

The chain combines TRBV7-9 with TRBJ2-3, with TRBD2 identical over 10 bases. The CDR3 is 14 residues long. J was trimmed by 8 bases and V by 1 base; bases with no gene match: 3. Germline assignment: CDR1 SEHNR and CDR2 FQNEAQ (reference sequence). The CDR3 region has the DNA TGTGCCAGCAGCTTAGGAGCTAGCGGGGGTACGCAGTATTTT. Protein sequence: CASSLGASGGTQYF.

This clone has just a few counts. The chain uses TRBV27 and TRBJ2-5; D could derive from TRBD1 or TRBD2 (6 bases each). Germline assignment: CDR1 MNHEY and CDR2 SMNVEV (reference sequence). This CDR3 comprises 16 residues. V lost 5 bases to trimming and J lost 4 bases, with 20 bases between them. As DNA, the CDR3 is TGTGCCAGCAGTCCCATTGACAGGAGGGTTGGAGAGACCCAGTACTTC. Protein: CASSPIDRRVGETQYF.

V is TRBV6-5 and J is TRBJ2-3; D is ambiguous. V was pared by 7 bases and J by 4 bases, with 12 bases between. CDR3 length: 13 amino acids. Per germline, CDR1 MNHEY and CDR2 SVGAGI. The CDR3 DNA reads as TGTGCCAGCAATTCTGGGTCCCCAGATACGCAGTATTTT. It codes for CASNSGSPDTQYF.